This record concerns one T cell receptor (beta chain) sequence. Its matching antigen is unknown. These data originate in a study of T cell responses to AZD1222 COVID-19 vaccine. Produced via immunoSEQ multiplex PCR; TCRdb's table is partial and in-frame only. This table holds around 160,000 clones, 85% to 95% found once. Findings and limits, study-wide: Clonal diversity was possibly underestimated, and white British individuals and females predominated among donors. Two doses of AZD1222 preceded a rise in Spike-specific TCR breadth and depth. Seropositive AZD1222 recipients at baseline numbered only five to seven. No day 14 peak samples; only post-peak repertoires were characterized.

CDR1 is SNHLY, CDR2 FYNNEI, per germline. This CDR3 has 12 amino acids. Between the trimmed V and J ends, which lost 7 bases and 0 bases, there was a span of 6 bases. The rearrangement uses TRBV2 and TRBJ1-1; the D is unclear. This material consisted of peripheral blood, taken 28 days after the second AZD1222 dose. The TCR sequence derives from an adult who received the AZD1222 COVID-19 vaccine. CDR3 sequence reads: CASIEMNTEAFF. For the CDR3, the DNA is TGTGCCAGCATAGAGATGAACACTGAAGCTTTCTTT.